This TCR beta chain was found in a study of blood T cells in healthy people across ages. Whole-study results and caveats: Per million T cells, TCR beta diversity dropped about linearly as age rose. With unsorted PBMCs, a conclusive comparison of naive versus antigen-experienced cells was not possible.

V lost 5 bases and J lost 0, with 10 bases in between. CDR1 GTSNPN and CDR2 SVGIG come from the germline V gene (reference sequence). CDR3 length: 13 amino acids. Caucasian, healthy and from Russia, the donors were aged between about 6 and 90. This clonotype was recorded a few times. What it recognizes is unknown. A second PCR, run for about 7 to 11 cycles, used a sample-barcoded 5' primer plus a J-beta primer mix. TCRdb independently ran MiXCR on the 5' RACE reads; one entry per CDR3 protein. Here the sample spans 1.5 million to 1.8 million distinct CDR3 sequences, 35% to 45% being singletons. The V call is TRBV30, the J call TRBJ1-1; D gene ambiguous. The sample was blood. This clonotype was obtained from a woman between 18 and 30 years old in good health. Here the CDR3 DNA reads TGTGCCTGGGTCGGACGGATGAACACTGAAGCTTTCTTT. Protein sequence: CAWVGRMNTEAFF.